This T cell receptor beta chain was recovered during a study of T-cell memory formation after mild COVID-19. Whole-study results and caveats: The finding that pre-infection memory included some responding clones suggested that cross-reactive memory joined.

MiXCR was run by TCRdb on the 5' RACE reads, yielding one entry per CDR3 protein. The sample has 250,000 to 350,000 distinct CDR3 sequences; roughly 13% are singletons. V was trimmed by 3 bases and J by 6 bases, leaving 11 bases between them. Germline loops: CDR1 SGHRS, CDR2 YFSETQ. This CDR3 spans 13 amino acids. Comment on this clonotype: The antigen is undetermined.

Material: PBMCs or a T cell subset sorted from them (not recorded which). The chain employs TRBV5-1 and TRBJ2-3; D is ambiguous. This clonotype was sampled from a man younger than 30 who had mild COVID-19 (a few samples of this study predate the infection). Cell type and time point are not known. The CDR3: CASSSDLGDTQYF. The CDR3 DNA is TGCGCCAGCAGCTCGGACCTAGGTGATACGCAGTATTTT.